This paragraph covers one TCR beta chain sequence. Its antigen remains undetermined. No per-base quality is available; no much larger clone lies one base away. TCRbeta CDR3 regions were profiled by bias-controlled multiplex PCR amplification of genomic DNA with the immunoSEQ Assay. In the authors' own workflow: The absolute abundance of each unique TCRbeta CDR3 region was quantified after sequences were collapsed and filtered. Differential abundance was assessed using a binomial (Fisher-equivalent) model and a beta-binomial model in which time-dependent variance fitted from healthy donors was added. Clones with fewer than 5 combined templates were excluded, and clones with Benjamini-Hochberg FDR below 0.01 were called differentially abundant. Using the form v = (b*log(k)+a)^2, the beta-binomial variance was modeled as a function of the total template count across the two samples. The table comes from immuneACCESS by way of TCRdb, which keeps in-frame sequences with V and J called. Part of the clones is missing from these tables; in studies checked, under half for an unresolved V gene and the rest for unknown reasons. The V and J calls and clone size come from that table; D and trimming were worked out from the DNA. The sample table contains about 100,000 clones; only one count was recorded for over 75% of them. The ten largest make up more than 5.5% of the sample.

During the collection period, no infections or other immune events were recorded for the healthy donors. To calibrate time-dependent variance in a beta-binomial model of T-cell clone differential abundance, blood repertoires from healthy donors were used as a training cohort. There were about ten healthy donors in the training cohort, of whom 3 were female and 7 were male. The donors were between about 29 and 65 years old, with an average age of roughly 43 years. Whole blood from each healthy donor was obtained from a commercial supplier and was collected at three time points two to three weeks apart. Genomic DNA was extracted from unsorted whole blood for immunosequencing. These data come from a study of identifying expanded T cells in peripheral blood (dated by TCRdb to 2018 to 2020). Some background on the complete study: Separate aliquots of the same genomic DNA pool were sequenced to produce technical replicates, and four replicates were compared in pairs.

Measured from the cysteine to the phenylalanine, the CDR3 is 16 residues long. Only the CDR3 part of the read is kept: 48 bases, read in frame from the first base. CDR1 and CDR2 are drawn from the germline V gene: SNHLY, FYNNEI. V drops 5 bases and J drops 4 bases, leaving 17 bases in between. The research as a whole found: Between technical replicates the binomial model flagged approximately 1.1 differentially abundant clones, whereas over about two weeks the binomial model flagged about 16.4 and over approximately four weeks 19 to 20. Both the number of clones called differentially abundant and the false-positive rate were significantly reduced by the beta-binomial model across all healthy-donor time intervals. The authors expected that over much longer intervals, such as months to years, biological variance in healthy repertoires might increase even further. Variance in clone template counts between approximately two-week samples significantly increased with total template count across all healthy donors.

Source material: blood. The TCR comes from a person aged 18 to 75 in good health. Recombination linked TRBV2 to TRBJ1-4, and TRBD1 may be the D gene, going by 6 matching bases. The nucleotides read TGTGCCAGCAGTAAGACTAGACAGGCTCTTAATGAAAAACTGTTTTTT. Its translation reads: CASSKTRQALNEKLFF.